The 32 T cell receptor beta chains below come from one sample, sequenced in a study of blood T cells in healthy people across ages. A second PCR, run for about 6 to 12 cycles, used a sample-barcoded 5' primer plus a J-beta primer mix. MiXCR, applied by TCRdb to the 5' RACE reads, yields one record per CDR3 protein. The table lists almost 1 million distinct CDR3 sequences, about 51% of them singletons. Specimen: blood. Receptors originate from a woman in her sixties in good health.

This clonotype was counted a few times. The genes are TRBV25-1 and TRBJ2-5; D is unclear. The CDR3 spans 13 residues. Germline lookup yields CDR1 MGHDK and CDR2 SYGVNS. V lost 3 bases and J lost 3, with 8 bases in between. The CDR3 sequence: CASSDLGKETQYF. As DNA, the CDR3 is TGTGCCAGCAGTGATTTGGGGAAAGAGACCCAGTACTTC. Complete variable domain (other parts from reference TRBV25-1 and TRBJ2-5): EADIYQTPRYLVIGTGKKITLECSQTMGHDKMYWYQQDPGMELHLIHYSYGVNSTEKGDLSSESTVSRIRTEHFPLTLESARPSHTSQYLCASSDLGKETQYFGPGTRLLVL.

This chain joins TRBV12-3 or TRBV12-4 and TRBJ1-4; 7 bases line up with TRBD1. Germline trimming cut 6 bases from V and 0 bases from J; bases unmatched to any gene: 7. CDR3 length: 16 amino acids. The CDR3 nucleotides are TGTGCCAGCAGCAGAGGCAGGGGGGCAACTAATGAAAAACTGTTTTTT. It specifies CASSRGRGATNEKLFF.

This sequence joins TRBV12-3 or TRBV12-4 and TRBJ2-7, with a possible D match to TRBD1 (6 bases). The tail of the sequence fits TRBJ2-5 better, so the J call may be wrong. The CDR3 consists of 15 residues. Here the CDR3 reads CASRGPDSPQETQYF. The CDR3 nucleotides are TGTGCCAGCAGGGGACCGGACAGCCCCCAAGAGACCCAGTACTTC.

The chain joins TRBV10-1 to TRBJ2-3; the match to TRBD2 covers 10 bases. V was clipped by 5 bases and J by 5 bases; unmatched bases: 7. Germline V gives CDR1 WNHNN, CDR2 SYGVQD (reference sequence). This CDR3 has 15 residues. The CDR3 region is CASSWSSGSGDTQYF. Written as DNA, the CDR3 is TGCGCCAGCAGTTGGTCTAGCGGGAGTGGAGATACGCAGTATTTT.

The chain has TRBV6-2 or TRBV6-3 and TRBJ2-4, with TRBD1 matching over 7 bases. The DNA end lines up better with TRBJ2-7; the J call may be wrong. The CDR3 runs 11 residues. Germline CDR1 is MNHEY and CDR2 is SVGEGT. The CDR3 reads CASTRQGEQYF. The DNA for the CDR3 is TGTGCCAGCACCAGACAGGGCGAGCAGTACTTC.

This sequence joins TRBV4-1 and TRBJ2-5, with D possibly matching TRBD1 (5 bases). Germline CDR1 reads MGHRA; CDR2 reads YSYEKL. The V and J ends lost 6 bases and 4 bases respectively, with 9 bases between them. CDR3 length: 12 residues. Here the CDR3 reads CASRGRRETQYF. CDR3 in DNA: TGCGCCAGCAGGGGGCGGAGAGAGACCCAGTACTTC.

This chain connects TRBV21-1 to TRBJ1-5. TRBV21-1 is termed a pseudogene. This CDR3 is built from 17 residues. CDR3: CASSAQEGQDSNQPQHF. The CDR3 coding sequence is TGTGCCAGCAGCGCCCAGGAGGGGCAAGATAGCAATCAGCCCCAGCATTTT.

This clonotype turned up a few times. The V call is TRBV5-1, the J call TRBJ2-5; TRBD2 agrees at 10 bases. Germline V gene data show CDR1 as SGHRS and CDR2 as YFSETQ. V was pared by 4 bases and J by 1 base, with 4 bases of the junction left unmatched. The CDR3 runs to 15 residues. CDR3 sequence (DNA): TGCGCCAGCAGCGCCGGACTAGCGGTCCAAGAGACCCAGTACTTC. It is translated as CASSAGLAVQETQYF.

This clonotype was recorded only once. The chain recombines TRBV4-1 with TRBJ2-7; possibly TRBD2 for D (5 bases). V lost 4 bases, J lost 7 bases, and 20 bases lay in between. The CDR3 is 15 amino acids. Per germline, CDR1 MGHRA and CDR2 YSYEKL. The CDR3 sequence: CASSRSSFLGDEQYF. The DNA for the CDR3 is TGCGCCAGCAGCCGGTCATCATTCCTCGGGGATGAGCAGTACTTC.

There are many counts of this clonotype. The chain employs TRBV12-3 or TRBV12-4 and TRBJ2-7; TRBD1 aligns across 9 bases. The CDR3 loop spans 14 amino acids. The J segment lost 2 bases and the V segment lost 5 bases, leaving 4 bases of the junction unmatched. As DNA, the CDR3 is TGTGCCAGCAGTACGGGGACAGGGACCTACGAGCAGTACTTC. It is translated as CASSTGTGTYEQYF.

This clonotype was seen only a few times. V and J are TRBV2 and TRBJ2-3; 8 nucleotides match TRBD2. The CDR3 consists of 15 residues. With 4 bases clipped from V and 1 base from J, the junction kept 4 bases outside the gene matches. The germline V gene has CDR1 SNHLY and CDR2 FYNNEI. DNA for the CDR3: TGTGCCAGCAGTGTAGTAGCGGGACGCACAGATACGCAGTATTTT. Amino acids: CASSVVAGRTDTQYF.

J is TRBJ2-3 and V is TRBV5-8; D not resolved. V was shortened by 2 bases and J by 2 bases, with 15 bases between the two germline ends. This CDR3 is built from 16 residues. CDR1 SGHTS and CDR2 YDEGEE come from the germline V gene. This chain's CDR3 is CASSFAYQKTTDTQYF. CDR3 sequence (DNA): TGTGCCAGCAGCTTCGCCTACCAGAAGACCACAGATACGCAGTATTTT.

This clonotype was seen only once. The germline gene is not matched at one end of the junction; a read error may be the cause. V gene TRBV4-3 combines with J gene TRBJ2-7, with 8 bases lining up with TRBD2. This CDR3 spans 14 amino acids. The V gene's germline CDR1 is LGHNA and CDR2 YSLEER. The CDR3: CAGSQAGDSYEQYF. In DNA form, the CDR3 reads TGCGCCGGCAGCCAAGCGGGAGACTCCTACGAGCAGTACTTC.

V gene TRBV3-1 combines with J gene TRBJ1-5, with D unclear. Germline CDR1 and CDR2: LGHDT and YNNKEL (reference sequence). V lost 4 bases to trimming and J lost 2 bases, with 12 bases between them. CDR3 length: 15 amino acids. The CDR3: CASSRTGNGNQPQHF. The CDR3 DNA is TGTGCCAGCAGCCGGACCGGGAACGGCAATCAGCCCCAGCATTTT.

The V gene is TRBV7-2, the J gene TRBJ2-3; 9 bases are a match to TRBD2. CDR1 and CDR2 from the germline V gene are SGHTA and FQGNSA. The CDR3 runs to 17 residues. With V trimmed by 4 bases and J by 3 bases, 11 bases remained unmatched. The CDR3 here is CASSSRPLAGRTDTQYF. In DNA, the CDR3 is TGTGCCAGCAGCTCCCGCCCCCTAGCGGGAAGGACAGATACGCAGTATTTT.

The chain joins TRBV7-9 to TRBJ1-1; D ambiguous. The CDR3 totals 13 residues. Per germline, CDR1 SEHNR and CDR2 FQNEAQ (reference sequence). Trimming took off 4 bases at V and 6 bases at J, with 12 bases between the two ends. CDR3 in DNA: TGTGCCAGCAGCTCTGTTGAGACCTCTGAAGCTTTCTTT. Residues: CASSSVETSEAFF.

This clonotype has a handful of counts. The chain uses TRBV5-1 and TRBJ2-1; D is possibly TRBD2 (5 bases). CDR1 SGHRS and CDR2 YFSETQ come from the germline V gene. The CDR3 contains 16 residues. Between the trimmed V and J ends, which lost 0 bases and 5 bases, there was a span of 15 bases. Here the CDR3 DNA reads TGCGCCAGCAGCTTGGGGATTGTACACGGGGACAATGAGCAGTTCTTC. It specifies CASSLGIVHGDNEQFF. The complete variable domain, with remaining parts taken from reference TRBV5-1 and TRBJ2-1, reads KAGVTQTPRYLIKTRGQQVTLSCSPISGHRSVSWYQQTPGQGLQFLFEYFSETQRNKGNFPGRFSGRQFSNSRSEMNVSTLELGDSALYLCASSLGIVHGDNEQFFGPGTRLTVL.

The chain links TRBV20-1 to TRBJ2-5; D is possibly TRBD1 (6 bases). The V end was cut by 6 bases, the J end by 4 bases, with 15 bases between. Germline CDR1 reads DFQATT; CDR2 reads SNEGSKA (reference sequence). CDR3 length: 13 residues. The CDR3: CSANPGAVETQYF. The DNA for the CDR3 is TGCAGTGCAAACCCAGGGGCGGTAGAGACCCAGTACTTC.

The chain uses TRBV11-2 and TRBJ2-7; 9 nucleotides line up with TRBD2. Germline CDR1 and CDR2: SGHAT and FQNNGV. This CDR3 region has 15 residues. The ends lost 5 bases at V and 4 bases at J; junction bases unmatched: 9. The DNA for the CDR3 is TGTGCCAGCAGCCTCCCGACTAGCGGAACATACGAGCAGTACTTC. Its protein product is CASSLPTSGTYEQYF.

The V and J genes are TRBV5-1 and TRBJ2-3; 8 bases map to TRBD2. CDR1 and CDR2 (germline): SGHRS, YFSETQ. The junction had 7 bases not matched to a gene; V was cut back by 0 bases and J by 4 bases. The CDR3 totals 16 residues. For the CDR3, the DNA is TGCGCCAGCAGCTTGGTTCGCGGGAGGACGTCAGATACGCAGTATTTT. Its protein is CASSLVRGRTSDTQYF.

The genes are TRBV15 and TRBJ2-1; 8 nucleotides line up with TRBD2. The CDR3 totals 16 residues. After removal of 5 bases from V and 5 bases from J, the junction contained 11 bases not matched to a gene. The germline CDR1 and CDR2 sequences are LNHNV and YYDKDF (reference sequence). The CDR3 protein is CATSVKPGLGDNEQFF. CDR3 nucleotides: TGTGCCACCAGCGTCAAACCGGGACTAGGTGACAATGAGCAGTTCTTC.

The chain couples TRBV7-2 to TRBJ2-3, with TRBD2 matching over 11 bases. The CDR3 is 17 residues long. Germline V gives CDR1 SGHTA, CDR2 FQGNSA. Trimming cost V 5 bases and J 1 base; bases outside gene matches: 8. The CDR3, as DNA: TGTGCCAGCAGCGAGACTAGCGGGATCCGGGGCACAGATACGCAGTATTTT. Its protein is CASSETSGIRGTDTQYF. Together with reference TRBV7-2 and TRBJ2-3, the CDR3 gives the full variable domain: GAGVSQSPSNKVTEKGKDVELRCDPISGHTALYWYRQSLGQGLEFLIYFQGNSAPDKSGLPSDRFSAERTGGSVSTLTIQRTQQEDSAVYLCASSETSGIRGTDTQYFGPGTRLTVL.

The chain couples TRBV18 to TRBJ2-5; possibly TRBD2 for D (5 bases). Deletions cut 2 bases from V and 11 bases from J, with 24 bases between. Germline assignment: CDR1 KGHSH and CDR2 LQKENI. CDR3 length: 16 residues. CDR3 nucleotide sequence: TGTGCCAGCTCACCATCATTTCGACCTACGGGGAATGAGCAGTACTTC. Translating gives CASSPSFRPTGNEQYF.

For this clonotype: Since the CDR3 does not end with the conserved phenylalanine or tryptophan, this likely comes from a read error. The J gene is TRBJ2-1, the V gene TRBV29-1; TRBD1 matches 7 bases. The CDR3 length is 11 residues. Germline V gives CDR1 SQVTM, CDR2 ANQGSEA. The V gene end was trimmed by 3 bases and the J gene end by 13 bases; junction bases not matched to a gene: 6. CDR3 in amino acids: CSVENRQGQFI. The DNA of the CDR3 is TGCAGCGTTGAGAACCGACAGGGACAGTTCATC.

This clonotype was counted between two and nine times. This chain joins TRBV25-1 and TRBJ2-7, with D possibly TRBD1 on 5 matching bases. The CDR3 runs 13 residues. Trimming cost V 4 bases and J 4 bases, with 11 bases left between them. Germline V gene data show CDR1 as MGHDK and CDR2 as SYGVNS. CDR3 bases: TGTGCCAGCAGTGCCTTACAGGAATACGAGCAGTACTTC. Protein product: CASSALQEYEQYF.

The chain carries TRBV12-3 or TRBV12-4 and TRBJ2-6; perhaps TRBD2 as D (6 bases). Trimming removed 4 bases from V and 4 bases from J, with 11 bases in between. This CDR3 spans 15 amino acids. CDR3: CASSSLGGGANVLTF. The DNA of the CDR3 is TGTGCCAGCAGTTCTTTGGGGGGAGGGGCCAACGTCCTGACTTTC.

The rearrangement links TRBV10-3 to TRBJ2-1; D perhaps matches TRBD1 (6 bases). The CDR3 loop spans 16 amino acids. Trimming shortened V by 4 bases and J by 13 bases, and 26 bases separated the two germline ends. CDR1 is ENHRY and CDR2 is SYGVKD in the germline V gene. The CDR3, as DNA: TGTGCCATCAGTGCCAGACAGGCGCAGATTTTAAGTCCCCAGTTCTTC. Its protein is CAISARQAQILSPQFF.

V usage is TRBV6-1 and J usage is TRBJ2-5; 9 bases map to TRBD2. Germline trimming cut 0 bases from V and 5 bases from J; bases unmatched to any gene: 10. CDR3 size: 17 residues. The germline V gene has CDR1 MNHNS and CDR2 SASEGT. CDR3 residues: CASSEAHAGGLGETQYF. The CDR3 region has the DNA TGTGCCAGCAGTGAAGCGCATGCGGGAGGGCTGGGGGAGACCCAGTACTTC.

This clonotype was seen a single time. V is TRBV29-1 and J is TRBJ2-7, with D possibly being TRBD1 or TRBD2 (5 bases each). The end of the DNA fits TRBJ2-5 better, so the J call may be wrong. CDR3 length: 12 residues. Germline V gene lookup returns CDR1 SQVTM and CDR2 ANQGSEA. The CDR3 bases are TGCAGCGGGGGGAGACAGTATTCGACCCAGTACTTC. It specifies CSGGRQYSTQYF.

The chain joins TRBV30 to TRBJ1-2, with D possibly matching TRBD1 (5 bases). Between the trimmed V and J ends, which lost 4 bases and 7 bases, there was a span of 13 bases. CDR1 is GTSNPN and CDR2 is SVGIG in the germline V gene (reference sequence). CDR3 length: 12 residues. The CDR3 spells CAWIEGRGGYTF. Here the CDR3 DNA reads TGTGCCTGGATAGAGGGGCGGGGTGGCTACACCTTC.

The CDR3 is CASSPLGGSINEQFF. CDR3 DNA sequence: TGTGCCAGCAGCCCCTTGGGCGGGAGCATAAATGAGCAGTTCTTC. The genes are TRBV2 and TRBJ2-1; 7 bases are a match to TRBD2. Germline CDR1 SNHLY, CDR2 FYNNEI. Losses at the gene ends were 6 bases for V and 7 bases for J; bases not matched to a gene: 12. There are 15 residues in the CDR3.

The chain couples TRBV28 to TRBJ2-4; no clear D. With the DNA end fitting TRBJ2-7 better, the J assignment may be wrong. The CDR3 is made up of 14 amino acids. Per the germline V gene, CDR1 is MDHEN and CDR2 is SYDVKM. DNA for the CDR3: TGTGCCAGCAGACGCGGCGATCCTCCCGACGAGCAGTACTTC. Translated: CASRRGDPPDEQYF.